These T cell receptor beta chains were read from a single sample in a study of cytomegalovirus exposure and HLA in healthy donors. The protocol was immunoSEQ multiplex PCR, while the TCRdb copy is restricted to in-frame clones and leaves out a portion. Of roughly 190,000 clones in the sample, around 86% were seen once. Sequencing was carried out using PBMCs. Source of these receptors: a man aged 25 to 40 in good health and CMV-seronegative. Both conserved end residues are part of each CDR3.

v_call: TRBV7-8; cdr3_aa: CASSLAPISGNTIYF
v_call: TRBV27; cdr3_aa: CASSFSNRGYEQYF
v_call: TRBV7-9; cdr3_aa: CASSLVGTGYGEQYF
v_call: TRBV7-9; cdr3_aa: CASSLGRTGGDEQYF
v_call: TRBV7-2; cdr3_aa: CASSLSIRSGNTIYF
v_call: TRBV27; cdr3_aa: CATKPGGGGYTF
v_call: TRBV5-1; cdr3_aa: CASSLAPGGSGNTIYF
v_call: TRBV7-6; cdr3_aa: CASSLQGDEQFF
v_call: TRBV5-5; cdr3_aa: CASRAGQENEKLFF
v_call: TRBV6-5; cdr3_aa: CASSSWTANTEAFF
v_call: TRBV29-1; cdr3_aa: CSVEGAPGNTIYF
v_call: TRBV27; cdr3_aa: CASSYGLSYEQYF
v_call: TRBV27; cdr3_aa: CASSPPGWGNQPQHF
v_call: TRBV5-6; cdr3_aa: CASSLARQGRWTEAFF
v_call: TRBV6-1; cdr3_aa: CASSVRTSGGAGLFSDTQYF
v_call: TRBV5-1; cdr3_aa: CASSKEGRGNTEAFF
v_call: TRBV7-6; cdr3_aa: CASSPLSGVSADTQYF
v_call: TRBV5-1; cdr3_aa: CASSRGAILAGSSYEQYF
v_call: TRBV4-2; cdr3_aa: CASSPDLTYEQYF
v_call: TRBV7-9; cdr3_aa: CASSPGTGELREQYF
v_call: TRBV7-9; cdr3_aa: CASSLDGTAIYGYTF
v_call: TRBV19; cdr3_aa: CASSIPVAGTKYYGYTF
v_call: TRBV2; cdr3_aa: CASFTPGQQYF
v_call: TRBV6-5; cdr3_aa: CASRTSGSPIRKQYF
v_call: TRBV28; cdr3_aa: CASSAGGSNQPQHF
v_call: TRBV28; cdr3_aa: CASSPTGPYGYTF
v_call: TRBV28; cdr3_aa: CASSLTAPGRLGTGELFF
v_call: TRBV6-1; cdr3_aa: CASSVQMGDYGYTF
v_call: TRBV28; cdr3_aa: CASSLVQGADTEAFF
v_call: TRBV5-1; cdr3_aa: CASSNSGTSLNEQFF
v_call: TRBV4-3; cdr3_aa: CASSQGAGGDYNEQFF
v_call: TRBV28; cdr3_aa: CASRLGRASVNEQFF
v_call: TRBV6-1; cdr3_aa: CASSRQGADYGYTF
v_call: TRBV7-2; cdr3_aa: CASSPRGGDQYF
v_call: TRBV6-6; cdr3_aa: CASNQGGWGYGYTF
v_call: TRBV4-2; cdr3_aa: CASSQGDTTYEQYF
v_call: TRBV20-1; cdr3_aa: CSAGTTSTQYF
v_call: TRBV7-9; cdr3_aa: CASRGGGAYNEQFF
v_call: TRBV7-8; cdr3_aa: CASSSVNTGELFF
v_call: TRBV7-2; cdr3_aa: CASSLDPTALTAGAFF
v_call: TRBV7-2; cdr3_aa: CASSLGQGPGQPQHF
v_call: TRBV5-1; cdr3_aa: CASSLTSGSTGELFF
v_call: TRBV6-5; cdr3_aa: CASSYWGGRASYEQYF
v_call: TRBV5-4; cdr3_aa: CANSSPGLGDHEQYF
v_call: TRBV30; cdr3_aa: CAWTPPFRGTEAFF
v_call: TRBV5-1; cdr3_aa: CASSTDRDQPQHF
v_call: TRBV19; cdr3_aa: CASKNSEFTEAFF
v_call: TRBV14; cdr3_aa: CASSQGGNTEAFF
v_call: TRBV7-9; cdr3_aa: CASSQAGLDEQFF
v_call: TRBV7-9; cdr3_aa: CASSLQGVTNYEQYF
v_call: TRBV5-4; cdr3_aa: CASSWDRGSYEQYF